This passage covers 28 T cell receptor beta chains from one sample sequenced in a study of blood T cell repertoires in COVID-19. Assay: immunoSEQ multiplex PCR; the TCRdb copy retains only in-frame clones and omits some. The sample has some 200,000 clones, around 80% seen once; the top ten hold more than 12%. Sequences were obtained from peripheral blood. The receptors here all came from a woman in her 70s with COVID-19, enrolled during active disease.

V and J are TRBV5-4 and TRBJ2-2; D is possibly TRBD1 (5 bases). Germline V lookup: CDR1 SGHNT, CDR2 YYREEE (reference sequence). The germline V and J ends were trimmed by 2 bases and 7 bases, with 9 bases remaining between them. The CDR3 has 13 residues. In DNA form, the CDR3 reads TGTGCCAGCAGCTTTGGGGCTTACGGGGAGCTGTTTTTT. It specifies CASSFGAYGELFF. Supplemented by reference TRBV5-4 and TRBJ2-2, the full variable domain reads ETGVTQSPTHLIKTRGQQVTLRCSSQSGHNTVSWYQQALGQGPQFIFQYYREEENGRGNFPPRFSGLQFPNYSSELNVNALELDDSALYLCASSFGAYGELFFGEGSRLTVL.

V and J are TRBV5-1 and TRBJ2-2; 10 bases match TRBD2. Trimming at V came to 2 bases and at J to 7 bases, leaving 5 bases not matched to a gene. The germline V gene has CDR1 SGHRS and CDR2 YFSETQ. This CDR3 spans 15 amino acids. The CDR3 DNA reads TGCGCCAGCAGCTTTCTAGCGGGAGCGGGCGGGGAGCTGTTTTTT. Protein product: CASSFLAGAGGELFF.

CDR3 DNA: TGCGCCAGCAGCTTGGAGTCAGGGGGCGGCACTGAAGCTTTCTTT. Encoded protein: CASSLESGGGTEAFF. This chain uses TRBV5-1 with TRBJ1-1, with TRBD1 matching 8 bases. CDR3 length equals 15 residues. Germline V gene lookup returns CDR1 SGHRS and CDR2 YFSETQ. Trimming took 0 bases from V and 4 from J; bases not matched to a gene: 5.

The rearrangement joins TRBV28 to TRBJ2-3; a possible D gene is TRBD2 (5 bases). Germline values: CDR1 MDHEN, CDR2 SYDVKM. V was clipped by 4 bases and J by 6 bases, with 17 bases between them. The CDR3 is 15 amino acids. In nucleotides, the CDR3 is TGTGCCAGCAGTTACTATGGACGGGGTCTCGATACGCAGTATTTT. This codes for CASSYYGRGLDTQYF.

The rearrangement links TRBV19 to TRBJ1-2; unclear D gene. The CDR3 sequence is 14 residues long. CDR1 LNHDA and CDR2 SQIVND come from the germline V gene (reference sequence). Trimming pared 3 bases from V and 7 bases from J, leaving 15 bases between. The chain's CDR3 is CASSIVLGVPGYTF. Written as DNA, the CDR3 is TGTGCCAGTAGTATCGTTCTCGGTGTGCCTGGCTACACCTTC.

The chain has TRBV28 and TRBJ2-6; no firm D call. CDR3 length: 16 residues. Germline assignment: CDR1 MDHEN and CDR2 SYDVKM. V lost 2 bases and J 4 bases, leaving 12 bases between the germline ends. The DNA for the CDR3 is TGTGCCAGCAGTTTAACTAACCAGATGGGGGCCAACGTCCTGACTTTC. Protein product: CASSLTNQMGANVLTF.

This chain connects TRBV2 to TRBJ1-5; no clear D. The CDR3 is 15 residues long. The V gene lost 6 bases and the J gene lost 0 bases, with 12 bases spanning the gap. Germline V gene data show CDR1 as SNHLY and CDR2 as FYNNEI. CDR3 sequence (DNA): TGTGCCAGCAGCGGAGTTTTGGGTAGCAATCAGCCCCAGCATTTT. Its protein is CASSGVLGSNQPQHF.

The chain uses TRBV2 and TRBJ2-1; maybe TRBD2 (5 bases). V was pared by 6 bases and J by 7 bases, with 13 bases between. CDR1 and CDR2 (germline): SNHLY, FYNNEI. This CDR3 is 13 amino acids long. CDR3 sequence reads: CASRSGFRNEQFF. Here the CDR3 DNA reads TGTGCCAGCAGATCGGGATTTCGGAATGAGCAGTTCTTC.

The gene calls are TRBV19 and TRBJ1-5; D might be TRBD1 (5 bases). The germline V and J ends were trimmed by 7 bases and 1 base, with 14 bases remaining between them. CDR3 length equals 15 residues. The germline V gene encodes CDR1 LNHDA and CDR2 SQIVND (reference sequence). The CDR3 protein is CASTISRVSNQPQHF. For the CDR3, the DNA is TGTGCCAGTACAATCAGCAGGGTCAGCAATCAGCCCCAGCATTTT. Complete variable domain (other parts from reference TRBV19 and TRBJ1-5): DGGITQSPKYLFRKEGQNVTLSCEQNLNHDAMYWYRQDPGQGLRLIYYSQIVNDFQKGDIAEGYSVSREKKESFPLTVTSAQKNPTAFYLCASTISRVSNQPQHFGDGTRLSIL.

Turning to this clone: The same CDR3 also results from other DNA sequences found in this sample. The chain is built from TRBV11-3 and TRBJ2-1; TRBD2 matches at 14 bases. The V and J ends lost 1 base and 4 bases, in that order; junction bases with no gene match: 0. The germline gives CDR1 SGHNT, CDR2 YENEEA. The CDR3 totals 16 residues. CDR3 nucleotides: TGTGCCAGCAGCTTAGGACTAGCGGGGGGGTACAATGAGCAGTTCTTC. Encoded protein: CASSLGLAGGYNEQFF.

The V and J genes are TRBV7-9 and TRBJ2-1; 10 bases align to TRBD2. The V segment lost 2 bases and the J segment 5 bases; nucleotides outside the gene matches: 6. Germline CDR1 reads SEHNR; CDR2 reads FQNEAQ (reference sequence). The CDR3 is 16 residues long. In nucleotides, the CDR3 is TGTGCCAGCAGCTTACAGGCTAGCGGGAGTGACAATGAGCAGTTCTTC. Translating gives CASSLQASGSDNEQFF.

The rearrangement uses TRBV30 and TRBJ2-3; 7 bases are shared with TRBD2. The CDR3 totals 14 residues. Germline CDR1 reads GTSNPN; CDR2 reads SVGIG (reference sequence). With V trimmed by 3 bases and J by 3 bases, 6 bases remained unmatched. CDR3 protein: CAWRTSLWTDTQYF. CDR3 sequence (DNA): TGTGCCTGGAGGACTAGCCTCTGGACAGATACGCAGTATTTT.

V and J are TRBV2 and TRBJ1-2, with 10 nucleotides matching TRBD1. The CDR3 is 15 amino acids. Germline assignment: CDR1 SNHLY and CDR2 FYNNEI. V gave up 7 bases and J gave up 6 bases; unmatched junction bases: 11. The CDR3 here is CASTRGQGESNGYTF. CDR3 nucleotide sequence: TGTGCCAGCACGAGAGGACAGGGGGAGTCCAATGGCTACACCTTC.

The rearrangement links TRBV24-1 to TRBJ2-1; D is unclear. The CDR3 extends over 12 amino acids. The V end was cut by 4 bases, the J end by 6 bases, with 6 bases between. Germline V gene data show CDR1 as KGHDR and CDR2 as SFDVKD. The CDR3 nucleotides are TGTGCCACCAGTGACCTCAGCAATGAGCAGTTCTTC. This encodes CATSDLSNEQFF.

The J gene is TRBJ1-2, the V gene TRBV28; a weak D match, TRBD1 (5 bases). The CDR3 sequence is 12 residues long. V was pared by 2 bases and J by 11 bases, with 12 bases between. The germline gives CDR1 MDHEN, CDR2 SYDVKM. The CDR3: CASSLLPGRYTF. The CDR3, as DNA: TGTGCCAGCAGTTTACTTCCAGGGCGGTACACCTTC.

The chain links TRBV5-1 to TRBJ2-5; no clear D gene. Germline values: CDR1 SGHRS, CDR2 YFSETQ. The CDR3 sequence is 12 residues long. Between the trimmed V and J ends, which lost 4 bases and 5 bases, there was a span of 9 bases. The CDR3 reads CASSPTLETQYF. Written as DNA, the CDR3 is TGCGCCAGCAGCCCCACTCTTGAGACCCAGTACTTC.

The chain carries TRBV11-2 and TRBJ2-2; 7 bases agree with TRBD2. V was clipped by 1 base and J by 5 bases; unmatched bases: 1. Germline CDR1 SGHAT, CDR2 FQNNGV. The CDR3 runs to 14 residues. CDR3 DNA sequence: TGTGCCAGCAGCTTAGCGGGGGGAACCGGGGAGCTGTTTTTT. Translated: CASSLAGGTGELFF.

This chain connects TRBV28 to TRBJ1-6; D gene ambiguous. V was shortened by 1 base and J by 14 bases, with 12 bases between the two germline ends. CDR3 size: 13 residues. Germline V lookup: CDR1 MDHEN, CDR2 SYDVKM. CDR3 bases: TGTGCCAGCAGTTTATTAGGAGGCGGCACCCTCCACTTT. Protein sequence: CASSLLGGGTLHF.

The genes are TRBV5-1 and TRBJ2-3, with D hard to call. Trimming stripped 1 base from V and 6 bases from J, with 12 bases between. The CDR3 consists of 14 residues. The germline CDR1 and CDR2 sequences are SGHRS and YFSETQ. The DNA of the CDR3 is TGCGCCAGCAGCTTGCATGGCTCGAGGGATACGCAGTATTTT. This codes for CASSLHGSRDTQYF. Together with reference TRBV5-1 and TRBJ2-3, the CDR3 gives the full variable domain: KAGVTQTPRYLIKTRGQQVTLSCSPISGHRSVSWYQQTPGQGLQFLFEYFSETQRNKGNFPGRFSGRQFSNSRSEMNVSTLELGDSALYLCASSLHGSRDTQYFGPGTRLTVL.

CDR3 bases: TGTGCCAGCAGGGAAAATCCGGGTTCAGGGGGCAACTATGGCTACACCTTC. Its translation is CASRENPGSGGNYGYTF. This chain joins TRBV6-1 and TRBJ1-2; 8 bases align to TRBD1. The CDR3 loop spans 17 amino acids. With 6 bases clipped from V and 2 bases from J, the junction kept 14 bases outside the gene matches. Per germline, CDR1 MNHNS and CDR2 SASEGT.

Note on this clone: Germline is not matched at one junction end, which may reflect a read error. Here the CDR3 DNA reads TGTGCCAGCAGCTTAGCAGGGTACAGTGAGCAGTTCTTC. Protein product: CASSLAGYSEQFF. The rearrangement links TRBV11-3 to TRBJ2-1; possibly TRBD1 for D (5 bases). The CDR3 sequence is 13 residues long. CDR1 is SGHNT and CDR2 is YENEEA in the germline V gene.

The chain links TRBV28 to TRBJ1-3; 7 bases line up with TRBD1. The CDR3 has 13 amino acids. The germline V gene encodes CDR1 MDHEN and CDR2 SYDVKM. V lost 6 bases and J lost 6; bases outside the gene matches: 5. CDR3 region: CASSSRGLNTIYF. Written as DNA, the CDR3 is TGTGCCAGCAGCAGCAGGGGGTTAAACACCATATATTTT.

This chain uses TRBV3-1 (or the pseudogene TRBV3-2) with TRBJ1-1; TRBD1 matches at 8 bases. Germline loops: CDR1 LGHDT, CDR2 YNNKEL (reference sequence). V lost 3 bases and J lost 4; bases outside the gene matches: 4. The CDR3 consists of 14 residues. The CDR3, as DNA: TGTGCCAGCAGCCACCGGACAGGGCTCACTGAAGCTTTCTTT. Protein product: CASSHRTGLTEAFF.

The chain recombines TRBV7-5 with TRBJ2-3; TRBD2 is taken as the D call from the table, unchecked against the DNA. TRBV7-5 is deemed a pseudogene. The CDR3 loop spans 12 amino acids. The CDR3 sequence is CARRDVGDTQYF. The DNA of the CDR3 is TGTGCCAGAAGAGATGTCGGAGATACGCAGTATTTT.

The rearrangement uses TRBV2 and TRBJ1-2; D not certain. CDR1 is SNHLY, CDR2 FYNNEI, per germline. V shed 8 bases and J shed 4 bases, with 14 bases lying between them. There are 13 residues in the CDR3. CDR3 in DNA: TGTGCCAGCCGAGGAGTCTCCCTCTATGGCTACACCTTC. The encoded protein is CASRGVSLYGYTF.

Only one count was recorded for this clone. This rearrangement joins TRBV30 to TRBJ1-1; D might be TRBD1 (6 bases). The CDR3 has 16 amino acids. The V gene lost 4 bases and the J gene lost 1 base, with 19 bases spanning the gap. Germline-derived CDR1 and CDR2 are GTSNPN and SVGIG (reference sequence). The CDR3 loop is CAWKVRGTTGNTEAFF. The CDR3 DNA reads TGTGCCTGGAAAGTAAGGGGGACAACCGGGAACACTGAAGCTTTCTTT.

This chain uses TRBV7-8 with TRBJ1-1, with TRBD1 identical over 7 bases. The trim removed 4 bases at V and 3 bases at J, leaving 8 bases unmatched. The length of the CDR3 is 15 residues. Germline CDR1 is SGHVS and CDR2 is FQNEAQ. This CDR3 is CASSSGSTGYTEAFF. In DNA, the CDR3 is TGTGCCAGCAGCTCCGGCTCGACAGGGTACACTGAAGCTTTCTTT.

The gene calls are TRBV6-5 and TRBJ1-2, with 8 bases identical to TRBD1. Per germline, CDR1 MNHEY and CDR2 SVGAGI. Germline trimming cut 7 bases from V and 3 bases from J; bases unmatched to any gene: 7. CDR3 length: 14 amino acids. The CDR3 DNA is TGTGCCAGCACCTCGGGACAGGTATACTATGGCTACACCTTC. It translates to CASTSGQVYYGYTF.